Below, one TCR beta chain is given with its context. Study processing details: Reference gene primer amplification gave nucleated cell count estimates. TCRdb keeps only in-frame clones here, not all; method: immunoSEQ multiplex PCR. Clonal size and the V and J genes are those of that table, whereas D and trimming came from the DNA. This table has about 190,000 clones, more than 65% appearing once. The data were taken from a study of blood T cell repertoires in COVID-19. Looking at the study overall: PBMCs, B-cell-depleted T cells, or T cells were the source of the cDNA or gDNA that made up the material.

Participant ages covered about 18 to 89 years across some 25 US areas. The material sequenced was PBMCs or T cells enriched from blood (not recorded which). This TCR was sampled from a woman between 45 and 60 years old with acute COVID-19.

The CDR3 DNA reads TGTGCCACCCACCCCAGAGCAGGGGGCTTTGGGAACACTGAAGCTTTCTTT. It encodes CATHPRAGGFGNTEAFF. This chain links TRBV5-5 with TRBJ1-1; 8 positions match TRBD1. Losses at the gene ends were 9 bases for V and 1 base for J; bases not matched to a gene: 17. This CDR3 contains 17 residues. Germline V lookup: CDR1 SGHKS, CDR2 YYEKEE (reference sequence).